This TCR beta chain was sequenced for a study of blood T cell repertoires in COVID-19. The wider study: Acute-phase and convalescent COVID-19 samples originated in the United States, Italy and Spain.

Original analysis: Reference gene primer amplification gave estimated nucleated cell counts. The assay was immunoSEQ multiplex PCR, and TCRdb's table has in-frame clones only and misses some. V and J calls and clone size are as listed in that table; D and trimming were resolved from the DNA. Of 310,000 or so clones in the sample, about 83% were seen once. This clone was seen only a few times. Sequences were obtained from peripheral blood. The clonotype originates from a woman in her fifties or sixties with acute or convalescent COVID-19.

The DNA for the CDR3 is TGTGCCAGCAGTCCTATTTATCAGCCCCAGCATTTT. Its protein is CASSPIYQPQHF. This sequence joins TRBV2 and TRBJ1-5; D is undetermined. The length of the CDR3 is 12 residues. Deletions cut 5 bases from V and 5 bases from J, with 7 bases between. Per the germline V gene, CDR1 is SNHLY and CDR2 is FYNNEI.